This TCR beta chain appears in the sequencing data of a study of blood T cell repertoires in COVID-19. Overall study context: Material from acute and convalescent COVID-19 was sourced from the United States, Italy and Spain.

Original processing methods: Nucleated cell counts were estimated from reference gene primer amplification. Measured with immunoSEQ multiplex PCR; TCRdb has only the in-frame clones, and not every one. Clone size and the V and J calls come from that table; the DNA yielded D and trimming. The repertoire holds 150,000 to 200,000 clones, with around nine tenths as singletons. The CDR3 runs to 15 residues. J lost 2 bases, V lost 2 bases, and 1 base had no gene match. CDR1 is KGHSH and CDR2 is LQKENI in the germline V gene. Sequencing used peripheral blood. The chain has TRBV18 and TRBJ1-4, with 8 bases identical to TRBD1. The clonotype comes from a man between 70 and 80 years old with acute or convalescent COVID-19. For the CDR3, the DNA is TGTGCCAGCTCACCAAGGACAGGGACTAATGAAAAACTGTTTTTT. Translated, it gives CASSPRTGTNEKLFF. Full variable domain (missing parts from reference TRBV18 and TRBJ1-4): NAGVMQNPRHLVRRRGQEARLRCSPMKGHSHVYWYRQLPEEGLKFMVYLQKENIIDESGMPKERFSAEFPKEGPSILRIQQVVRGDSAAYFCASSPRTGTNEKLFFGSGTQLSVL.